This TCR beta chain was recovered during a study of a mutant IDH1 vaccine in newly diagnosed glioma. Study overall: Prior therapy was radiotherapy, temozolomide, or both; most received both. V12 fell at week 35 and V13, the study end, at week 47.

This CDR3 is 15 amino acids long. V gave up 4 bases and J gave up 0 bases, with 11 bases separating them. The germline V gene has CDR1 SGHNT and CDR2 YYREEE (reference sequence). Study results and caveats: Changes to the top peripheral T cell clonotypes appeared unrelated to pseudoprogression.

Of note for this clone: Its antigen is currently unknown.

Sequencing used immunoSEQ multiplex PCR; TCRdb keeps in-frame clones, though not all of them. The table has tens of thousands of clones, 65% to 80% seen once. Time point reported: week 47, end of study. Topical imiquimod accompanied each vaccine dose, which consisted of 300 ug of mutant IDH1 20-mer peptide. This receptor was identified in a man aged 35-49 years with glioma. This material consisted of PBMCs, taken from a glioma patient whose treatment included an IDH1 peptide vaccine. This rearrangement joins TRBV5-4 to TRBJ1-5; D possibly corresponds to TRBD1 (6 bases). The CDR3 is CASSTGLDSNQPQHF. The CDR3 DNA follows: TGTGCCAGCAGCACAGGGCTGGATAGCAATCAGCCCCAGCATTTT.